One sample yielded the 6 T cell receptor beta chains listed below, sequenced in a study of identical twins. MiXCR, applied by TCRdb to the 5' RACE reads, yields one record per CDR3 protein. The sample lists 280,000 or so distinct CDR3 sequences, more than 6.5% occurring once. The same specimen was also included in a second study, on yellow fever vaccine responses in identical twins.

The sample taken for sequencing was memory (CD45RO+) T cells sorted from blood. These receptors were obtained from a woman under 30 in good health.

This clonotype was counted at least ten times. The rearrangement joins TRBV25-1 to TRBJ2-1; no definite D call. CDR1 and CDR2 (germline): MGHDK, SYGVNS. V was cut by 5 bases and J by 11 bases, with 10 bases left in between. This CDR3 has 11 residues. The DNA for the CDR3 is TGTGCCAGCAGTCCCCTCATTAAGCAGTTCTTC. It codes for CASSPLIKQFF.

The chain carries TRBV5-4 and TRBJ2-7; no definite D call. The CDR3 totals 13 residues. Germline CDR1 reads SGHNT; CDR2 reads YYREEE (reference sequence). V shed 0 bases and J shed 6 bases, with 10 bases lying between them. The CDR3 region is CASSLDLGGEQYF. CDR3 in DNA: TGTGCCAGCAGCTTGGATTTGGGCGGCGAGCAGTACTTC. Combining the CDR3 with reference TRBV5-4 and TRBJ2-7 gives the whole variable domain ETGVTQSPTHLIKTRGQQVTLRCSSQSGHNTVSWYQQALGQGPQFIFQYYREEENGRGNFPPRFSGLQFPNYSSELNVNALELDDSALYLCASSLDLGGEQYFGPGTRLTVT.

A note on this clonotype: Possible read error: a much larger clone is one base away. V is TRBV6-4 and J is TRBJ2-2; no clear D. The CDR3 has 13 amino acids. The ends were cut back, 2 bases at V and 3 bases at J, with 4 bases in the middle. Per the germline V gene, CDR1 is MRHNA and CDR2 is SNTAGT. The CDR3 DNA sequence: TGTGCCAGCAGTGACGAGGACACCGGGGAGCTGTTTTTT. Amino acids: CASSDEDTGELFF.

This clonotype was recorded many times. This chain uses TRBV15 with TRBJ2-3; 11 bases match TRBD2. The junction had 5 bases not matched to a gene; V was cut back by 1 base and J by 2 bases. The CDR3 consists of 17 residues. Germline CDR1 is LNHNV and CDR2 is YYDKDF (reference sequence). CDR3 in amino acids: CATSRGSSGGSTDTQYF. The CDR3 DNA is TGTGCCACCAGCAGAGGTTCTAGCGGGGGGTCCACAGATACGCAGTATTTT.

In its sample, this clonotype was seen many times. V is TRBV12-3 or TRBV12-4 and J is TRBJ2-7, with a weak D call TRBD2 (6 bases). This CDR3 is built from 15 residues. Trimming took off 5 bases at V and 0 bases at J, with 14 bases between the two ends. CDR3 bases: TGTGCCAGCAGTCCCCTAGGGGACTTCTCCTACGAGCAGTACTTC. Encoded protein: CASSPLGDFSYEQYF.

This chain uses TRBV28 with TRBJ2-1; TRBD1 matches at 8 bases. Germline V gives CDR1 MDHEN, CDR2 SYDVKM. This CDR3 region has 13 residues. V shed 6 bases, J shed 6 bases, and the junction held 4 bases outside the gene matches. The CDR3 nucleotides read TGTGCCAGCAGACAGGGGGATCGCAATGAGCAGTTCTTC. Translation: CASRQGDRNEQFF.